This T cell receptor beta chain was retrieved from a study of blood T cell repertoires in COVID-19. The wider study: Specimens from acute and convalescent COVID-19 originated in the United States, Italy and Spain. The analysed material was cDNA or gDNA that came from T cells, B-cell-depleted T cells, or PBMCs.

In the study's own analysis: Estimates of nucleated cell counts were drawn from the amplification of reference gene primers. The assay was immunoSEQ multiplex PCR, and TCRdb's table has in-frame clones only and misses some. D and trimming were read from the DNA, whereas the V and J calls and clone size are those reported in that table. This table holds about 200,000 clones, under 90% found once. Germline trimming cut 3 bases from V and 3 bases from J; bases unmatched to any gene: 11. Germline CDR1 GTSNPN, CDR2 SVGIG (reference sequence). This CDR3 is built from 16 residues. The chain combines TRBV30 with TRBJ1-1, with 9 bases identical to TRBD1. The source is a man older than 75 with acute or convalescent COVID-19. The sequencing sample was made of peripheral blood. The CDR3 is CAWRASGQGDYTEAFF. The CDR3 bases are TGTGCCTGGAGGGCATCGGGACAGGGAGATTACACTGAAGCTTTCTTT.